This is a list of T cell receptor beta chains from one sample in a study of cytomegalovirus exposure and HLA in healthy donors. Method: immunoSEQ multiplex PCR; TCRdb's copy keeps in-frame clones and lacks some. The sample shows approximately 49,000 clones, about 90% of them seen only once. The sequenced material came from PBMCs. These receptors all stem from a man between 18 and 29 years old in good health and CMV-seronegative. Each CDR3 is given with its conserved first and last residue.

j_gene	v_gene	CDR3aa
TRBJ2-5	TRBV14	CASSQNPQETQYF
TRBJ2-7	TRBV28	CASSFNSGTETYEQYF
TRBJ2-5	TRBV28	CASRRSGTSGRGAQYF
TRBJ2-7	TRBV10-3	CAISEQGAGEQYF
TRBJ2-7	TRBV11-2	CASSLEQLNSYEQYF
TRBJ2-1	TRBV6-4	CASSDGASGNNEQFF
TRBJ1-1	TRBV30	CAWSSGGLTEAFF
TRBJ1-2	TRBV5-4	CASSLTSGQGGSYGYTF
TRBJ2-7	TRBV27	CASSIAGAGYEQYF
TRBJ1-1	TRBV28	CASSFLRGQNTEAFF
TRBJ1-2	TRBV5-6	CASSVDILIAPYGYTF
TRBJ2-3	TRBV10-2	CASSESRMTDTQYF
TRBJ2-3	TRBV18	CASSSSSGGRTDTQYF
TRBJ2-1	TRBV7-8	CASSGTAYNEQFF
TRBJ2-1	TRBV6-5	CASSYSPGGNEQFF
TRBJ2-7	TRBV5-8	CASSIDDRIYSYEQYF
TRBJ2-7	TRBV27	CASSLYPGGETYEQYF
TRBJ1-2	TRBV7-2	CASRDTGDYGYTF
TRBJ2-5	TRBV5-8	CASLGGYQETQYF
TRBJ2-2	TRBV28	CASRKREQGTGELFF
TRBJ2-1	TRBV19	CASTVPGEGSNEQFF
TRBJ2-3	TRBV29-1	CSVGGSAPTDTQYF
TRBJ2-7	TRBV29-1	CSVQLAGGKSSYEQYF
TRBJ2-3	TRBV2	CATIPGLASTDTQYF
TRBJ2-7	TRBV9	CASSVGGLAGRGEQYF
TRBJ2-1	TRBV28	CASSLLGSGSPKEQFF
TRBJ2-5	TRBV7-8	CASSLGNRGRQETQYF
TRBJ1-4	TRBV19	CASRGQGTATNEKLFF
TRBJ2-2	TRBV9	CASRPDSSTGELFF
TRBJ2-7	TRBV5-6	CASSFLGRGYEQYF
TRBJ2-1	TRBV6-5	CASRGGSRHNEQFF
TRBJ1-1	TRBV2	CASSEREDTEAFF
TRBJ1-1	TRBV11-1	CASKGLGREAFF
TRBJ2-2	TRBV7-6	CASSLYETIRGANTGELFF
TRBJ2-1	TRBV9	CASSPAGTSGYNEQFF
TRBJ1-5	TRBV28	CASTLGSGLPNQPQHF
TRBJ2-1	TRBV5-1	CASTKDRGGNEQFF
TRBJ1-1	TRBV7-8	CASSLKQGYWETEAFF
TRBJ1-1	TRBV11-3	CASSFSQKNTEAFF
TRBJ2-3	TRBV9	CASSPRLAGGSTDTQYF
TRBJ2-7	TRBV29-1	CSVTTSGINEQYF
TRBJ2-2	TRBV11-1	CASSLGGTGELFF
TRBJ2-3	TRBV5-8	CASSLKAFWGADTQYF
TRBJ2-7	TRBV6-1	CASSEERYSYEQYF
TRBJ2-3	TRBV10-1	CASSADISTDTQYF
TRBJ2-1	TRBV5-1	CASSRTTSGDYYNEQFF
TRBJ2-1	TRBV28	CASSPPTGQGARNEQFF
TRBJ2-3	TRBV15	CAILTSGETDTQYF
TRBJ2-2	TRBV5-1	CASSLSGPPITGELFF
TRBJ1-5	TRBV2	CASSEGVVRSQHF